Below are 22 T cell receptor beta chains sequenced from a single sample in a study of shared clonotypes between healthy human individuals. The assay was immunoSEQ multiplex PCR, and TCRdb's table has in-frame clones only and misses some. The data hold about 2.4 million clones, with 80% to 95% observed a single time. The sample taken for sequencing was naive CD4+ T cells from PBMCs. Subset meaning: CD45RA+ positively selected. The receptor source for this set is a man in his late teens or twenties in good health. Some clones in this sample may be carry-over from other donors' samples.

The rearrangement joins TRBV28 to TRBJ2-3, with TRBD2 matching over 7 bases. This CDR3 has 15 amino acids. CDR1 and CDR2 from the germline V gene are MDHEN and SYDVKM. V gave up 3 bases and J gave up 10 bases; unmatched junction bases: 13. In DNA, the CDR3 is TGTGCCAGCAGTTTGGGCGGGGGTCCTGTATATGCGCAGTATTTT. It is translated as CASSLGGGPVYAQYF. Complete variable domain (other parts from reference TRBV28 and TRBJ2-3): DVKVTQSSRYLVKRTGEKVFLECVQDMDHENMFWYRQDPGLGLRLIYFSYDVKMKEKGDIPEGYSVSREKKERFSLILESASTNQTSMYLCASSLGGGPVYAQYFGPGTRLTVL.

V is TRBV15 and J is TRBJ1-1; TRBD1 is a possible D gene (5 bases). The CDR3 is made up of 11 amino acids. CDR1 is LNHNV, CDR2 YYDKDF, per germline (reference sequence). Trimming pared 11 bases from V and 1 base from J, leaving 8 bases between. For the CDR3, the DNA is TGTGCCTCTAGGGGGAACACTGAAGCTTTCTTT. Translating gives CASRGNTEAFF.

The V call is TRBV28, the J call TRBJ1-1; D may be TRBD1 (5 bases). Per germline, CDR1 MDHEN and CDR2 SYDVKM. The CDR3 contains 13 residues. V lost 8 bases, J lost 3 bases, and 13 bases lay in between. CDR3 DNA: TGTGCCAGCGGGGGACCGGGGGACACTGAAGCTTTCTTT. This codes for CASGGPGDTEAFF.

The V call is TRBV27, the J call TRBJ2-5; D is perhaps TRBD1 or TRBD2 (5 bases each). Between the trimmed V and J ends, which lost 1 base and 4 bases, there was a span of 16 bases. The germline CDR1 and CDR2 sequences are MNHEY and SMNVEV (reference sequence). This CDR3 is 16 amino acids long. The CDR3 DNA reads as TGTGCCAGCAGTTTATATCGGGACCGAGCATCAGAGACCCAGTACTTC. It is translated as CASSLYRDRASETQYF.

This chain's CDR3 is CASSSGSGAYNEQFF. The CDR3 bases are TGTGCCAGCTCATCCGGGAGTGGCGCCTACAATGAGCAGTTCTTC. This rearrangement joins TRBV18 to TRBJ2-1, with D perhaps matching TRBD2 (6 bases). The V gene lost 5 bases and the J gene lost 2 bases, with 13 bases spanning the gap. CDR3 length: 15 residues. Looked up from germline, CDR1 is KGHSH and CDR2 is LQKENI.

The rearrangement joins TRBV29-1 to TRBJ2-5; D not certain. The DNA end lines up better with TRBJ2-7; the J call may be wrong. The CDR3 has 14 residues. The germline gives CDR1 SQVTM, CDR2 ANQGSEA. The CDR3 reads CSVAANGPPYEQYF. DNA of the CDR3: TGCAGCGTAGCAGCCAACGGCCCCCCTTACGAGCAGTACTTC.

Concerning this clone itself: At one of its ends the junction is not consistent with the germline gene, which may arise from a read error. The rearrangement uses TRBV5-1 and TRBJ2-7; TRBD1 agrees at 9 bases. The CDR3 runs 14 residues. Per the germline V gene, CDR1 is SGHRS and CDR2 is YFSETQ. The CDR3 coding sequence is TGCGCCAGCAGCCACTCCCGGGACAGGGACCGACGGGACTTC. Amino acids: CASSHSRDRDRRDF.

J is TRBJ2-1 and V is TRBV5-1; 14 positions agree with TRBD2. Germline V gene data show CDR1 as SGHRS and CDR2 as YFSETQ. After removal of 7 bases from V and 12 bases from J, the junction contained 12 bases not matched to a gene. The CDR3 totals 15 residues. The CDR3 DNA reads as TGCGCCAGCCACGAAGGAGGGACTAGCGGGAGTGGGCAGTTCTTC. Its translation: CASHEGGTSGSGQFF. Variable domain in full (rest from reference TRBV5-1 and TRBJ2-1): KAGVTQTPRYLIKTRGQQVTLSCSPISGHRSVSWYQQTPGQGLQFLFEYFSETQRNKGNFPGRFSGRQFSNSRSEMNVSTLELGDSALYLCASHEGGTSGSGQFFGPGTRLTVL.

Details on this clone: The same CDR3 arises from other DNA sequences in this sample as well. In DNA form, the CDR3 reads TGCGCCAGCAGCTTGGATGGCGAGACCCAGTACTTC. Protein: CASSLDGETQYF. This sequence joins TRBV5-1 and TRBJ2-5; D is uncertain. The CDR3 length is 12 residues. The V end lost 0 bases, the J end lost 5 bases, and 5 bases lay between the germline ends. CDR1 SGHRS and CDR2 YFSETQ come from the germline V gene. Supplemented by reference TRBV5-1 and TRBJ2-5, the full variable domain reads KAGVTQTPRYLIKTRGQQVTLSCSPISGHRSVSWYQQTPGQGLQFLFEYFSETQRNKGNFPGRFSGRQFSNSRSEMNVSTLELGDSALYLCASSLDGETQYFGPGTRLLVL.

CDR3 in DNA: TGTGCCAGCTCACCTATCCACAGGGTTCTAGACTATGGCTACACCTTC. Protein sequence: CASSPIHRVLDYGYTF. The chain joins TRBV18 to TRBJ1-2; the D gene is possibly TRBD1 (6 bases). The CDR3 is made up of 16 amino acids. With 3 bases removed from V and 3 bases from J, the gap between germline ends came to 17 bases. CDR1 and CDR2 (germline): KGHSH, LQKENI.

The CDR3 sequence is CASSVDPRASGRAPGTQYF. The CDR3 coding sequence is TGTGCCAGCAGCGTAGATCCCCGGGCTAGCGGGAGGGCCCCCGGGACCCAGTACTTC. This chain connects TRBV9 to TRBJ2-5, with 12 bases fitting TRBD2. Germline V lookup: CDR1 SGDLS, CDR2 YYNGEE. The V and J ends lost 0 bases and 7 bases, in that order; junction bases with no gene match: 16. The CDR3 has 19 residues.

The chain has TRBV5-1 and TRBJ2-2; tentatively, D is TRBD1 or TRBD2 (5 bases each). The germline V gene encodes CDR1 SGHRS and CDR2 YFSETQ. The CDR3 extends over 14 amino acids. The V end lost 7 bases, the J end lost 4 bases, and 14 bases lay between the germline ends. The CDR3 is CASAVGGTTGELFF. The CDR3, as DNA: TGCGCCAGCGCCGTTGGGGGAACCACCGGGGAGCTGTTTTTT. The whole variable domain, remainder taken from reference TRBV5-1 and TRBJ2-2, is KAGVTQTPRYLIKTRGQQVTLSCSPISGHRSVSWYQQTPGQGLQFLFEYFSETQRNKGNFPGRFSGRQFSNSRSEMNVSTLELGDSALYLCASAVGGTTGELFFGEGSRLTVL.

The chain has TRBV29-1 and TRBJ2-3; D call uncertain. Germline V gene sequence: CDR1 SQVTM, CDR2 ANQGSEA. V shed 6 bases and J shed 1 base, with 14 bases lying between them. The CDR3 spans 14 residues. The CDR3 loop reads CSVVGMVGTDTQYF. CDR3 in DNA: TGCAGCGTCGTAGGGATGGTCGGCACAGATACGCAGTATTTT.

The rearrangement uses TRBV7-2 and TRBJ1-3; D might be TRBD1 (5 bases). V shed 3 bases and J shed 13 bases, with 13 bases lying between them. The CDR3 has 12 amino acids. CDR1 and CDR2 (germline): SGHTA, FQGNSA. The CDR3 DNA is TGTGCCAGCAGCTTGGGGGTTCCCCAAATATATTTT. Translated: CASSLGVPQIYF.

About this clone itself: At one boundary the junction diverges from the germline segment, which might be a read error. The chain couples TRBV2 to TRBJ2-3; 9 positions agree with TRBD1. Germline V gene lookup returns CDR1 SNHLY and CDR2 FYNNEI. The CDR3 spans 14 residues. The CDR3 coding sequence is TGTGCCAGCAGTCCAATATATGACAGGGGGGCCGGGGATTTT. Translating gives CASSPIYDRGAGDF.

This clone was detected once. The CDR3 is CASKGGFAEAFF. The CDR3 DNA follows: TGTGCCAGCAAGGGAGGATTCGCTGAAGCTTTCTTT. This chain links TRBV2 with TRBJ1-1; D unresolved. The CDR3 runs 12 residues. The germline gives CDR1 SNHLY, CDR2 FYNNEI. The V end was cut by 7 bases, the J end by 6 bases, with 12 bases between.

The gene calls are TRBV6-1 and TRBJ2-3; a possible D gene is TRBD1 (5 bases). Germline loops: CDR1 MNHNS, CDR2 SASEGT. Trimming removed 5 bases from V and 4 bases from J, with 13 bases in between. This CDR3 spans 14 amino acids. The CDR3 DNA is TGTGCCAGCAGTACCCGGCTGGGGCCAGATACGCAGTATTTT. Residues: CASSTRLGPDTQYF.

This sequence joins TRBV7-8 and TRBJ2-1; 9 bases fit TRBD1. Trimming cost V 5 bases and J 9 bases; bases outside gene matches: 11. Germline CDR1 SGHVS, CDR2 FQNEAQ. This CDR3 spans 15 amino acids. CDR3: CASSPSDRGDGEQFF. CDR3 DNA: TGTGCCAGCAGCCCCTCGGACAGGGGTGATGGTGAGCAGTTCTTC.

The chain is built from TRBV7-2 and TRBJ2-1, with 12 positions matching TRBD2. The germline V gene encodes CDR1 SGHTA and CDR2 FQGNSA. V trimming: 5 bases; J trimming: 7 bases; junction bases outside the gene matches: 12. The CDR3 totals 17 residues. The CDR3 DNA reads TGTGCCAGCAGCCCCCTGGCTAGCGGGAGGGCCCGGAATGAGCAGTTCTTC. Its protein product is CASSPLASGRARNEQFF.

The chain combines TRBV28 with TRBJ1-4; 7 bases align to TRBD1. The CDR3 spans 15 residues. Unmatched junction bases numbered 10, after V lost 6 bases and J lost 6 bases. The germline V gene has CDR1 MDHEN and CDR2 SYDVKM. The CDR3 sequence is CASSQGGTEDEKLFF. The CDR3 nucleotides read TGTGCCAGCAGCCAAGGGGGGACAGAGGATGAAAAACTGTTTTTT.

The V call is TRBV4-2, the J call TRBJ2-7; 7 nucleotides agree with TRBD2. V was pared by 0 bases and J by 3 bases, with 8 bases of the junction left unmatched. CDR3 length equals 16 residues. The germline V gene encodes CDR1 LGHNA and CDR2 YNFKEQ. The CDR3 sequence is CASSQDSVGGFYEQYF. For the CDR3, the DNA is TGTGCCAGCAGCCAAGATTCGGTGGGAGGGTTCTACGAGCAGTACTTC.

This chain joins TRBV4-3 and TRBJ1-5; D unresolved. This CDR3 has 14 amino acids. Between the trimmed V and J ends, which lost 0 bases and 3 bases, there was a span of 6 bases. The germline gives CDR1 LGHNA, CDR2 YSLEER. The CDR3 DNA reads as TGCGCCAGCAGCCAAGATAGGGCCAATCAGCCCCAGCATTTT. It is translated as CASSQDRANQPQHF.